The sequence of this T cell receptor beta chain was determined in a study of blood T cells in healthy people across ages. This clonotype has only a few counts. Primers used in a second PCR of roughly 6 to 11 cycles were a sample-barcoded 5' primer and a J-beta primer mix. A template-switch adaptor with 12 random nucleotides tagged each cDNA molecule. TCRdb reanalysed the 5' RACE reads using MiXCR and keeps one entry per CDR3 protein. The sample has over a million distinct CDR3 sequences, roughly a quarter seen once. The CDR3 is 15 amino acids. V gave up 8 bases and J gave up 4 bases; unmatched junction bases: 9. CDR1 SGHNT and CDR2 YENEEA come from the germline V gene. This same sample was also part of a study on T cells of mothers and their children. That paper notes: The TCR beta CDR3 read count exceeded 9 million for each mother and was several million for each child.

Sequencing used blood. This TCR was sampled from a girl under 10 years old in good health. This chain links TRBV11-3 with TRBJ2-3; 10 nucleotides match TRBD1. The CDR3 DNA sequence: TGTGCCAGCGCCTTCGAGGGACAGGGGCCAGATACGCAGTATTTT. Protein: CASAFEGQGPDTQYF. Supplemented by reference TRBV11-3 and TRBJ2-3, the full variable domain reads EAGVVQSPRYKIIEKKQPVAFWCNPISGHNTLYWYLQNLGQGPELLIRYENEEAVDDSQLPKDRFSAERLKGVDSTLKIQPAELGDSAVYLCASAFEGQGPDTQYFGPGTRLTVL.